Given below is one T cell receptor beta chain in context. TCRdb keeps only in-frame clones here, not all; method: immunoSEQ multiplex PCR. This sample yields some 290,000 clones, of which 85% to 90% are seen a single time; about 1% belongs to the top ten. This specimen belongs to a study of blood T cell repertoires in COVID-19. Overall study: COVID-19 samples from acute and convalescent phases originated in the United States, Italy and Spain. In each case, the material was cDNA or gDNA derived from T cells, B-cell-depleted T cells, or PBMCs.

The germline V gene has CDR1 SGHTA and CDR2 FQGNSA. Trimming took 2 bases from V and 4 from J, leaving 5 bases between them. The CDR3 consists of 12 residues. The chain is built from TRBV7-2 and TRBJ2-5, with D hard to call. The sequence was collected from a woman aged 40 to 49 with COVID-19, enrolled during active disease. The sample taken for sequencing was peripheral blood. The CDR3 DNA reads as TGTGCCAGCAGCTTAACTCGAGAGACCCAGTACTTC. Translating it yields CASSLTRETQYF.